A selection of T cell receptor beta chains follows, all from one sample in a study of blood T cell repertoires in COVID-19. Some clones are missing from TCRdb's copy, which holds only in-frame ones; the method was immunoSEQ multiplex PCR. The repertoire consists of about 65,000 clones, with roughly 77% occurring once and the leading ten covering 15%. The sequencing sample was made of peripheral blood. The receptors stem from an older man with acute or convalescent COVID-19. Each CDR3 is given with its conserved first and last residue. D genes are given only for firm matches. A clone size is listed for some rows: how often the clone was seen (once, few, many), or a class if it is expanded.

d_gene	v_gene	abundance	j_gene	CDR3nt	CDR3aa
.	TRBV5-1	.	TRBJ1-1	TGCGCCAGCAGCTTCGGGACAAGTTCCACTGAAGCTTTCTTT	CASSFGTSSTEAFF
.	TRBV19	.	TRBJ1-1	TGTGCCAGTGCAGGTGGGGGGGTCTTGTCTGAAGCTTTCTTT	CASAGGGVLSEAFF
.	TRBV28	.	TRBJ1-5	TGTGCCAGCAACACTAACAATCAGCCCCAGCATTTT	CASNTNNQPQHF
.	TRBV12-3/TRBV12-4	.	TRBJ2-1	TGTGCCAGCAGTCGTTTAAATGAGCAGTTCTTC	CASSRLNEQFF
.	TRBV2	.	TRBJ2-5	TGTGCCAGCAGCTGGACAGAAAAAGAGACCCAGTACTTC	CASSWTEKETQYF
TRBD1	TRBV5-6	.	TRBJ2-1	TGTGCCAGCAGCTTTGGGACAGCCTACAATGAGCAGTTCTTC	CASSFGTAYNEQFF
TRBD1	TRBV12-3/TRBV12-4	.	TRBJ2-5	TGTGCCAGCAGCAGGGGACAGCGAGAGACCCAGTACTTC	CASSRGQRETQYF
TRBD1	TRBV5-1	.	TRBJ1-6	TGCGCCAGCAGCTTACCGGACAGGAAAAATTCACCCCTCCACTTT	CASSLPDRKNSPLHF
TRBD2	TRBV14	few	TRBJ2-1	TGTGCCAGCAGCCAGAGGGTCGGACTAGCGGGGTGGAGCTCCTACAATGAGCAGTTCTTC	CASSQRVGLAGWSSYNEQFF
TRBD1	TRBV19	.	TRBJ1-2	TGTGCCAGTAGTACAAACGCAGGGGGATTCTATGGCTACACCTTC	CASSTNAGGFYGYTF
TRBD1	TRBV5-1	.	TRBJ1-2	TGCGCCAGCAGCTTGGGATCGACAGGGGCCTATGGCTACACCTTC	CASSLGSTGAYGYTF
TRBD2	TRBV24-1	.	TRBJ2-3	TGTGCCACCAGTGCCGGGGTAGCGGGGTCAGATACGCAGTATTTT	CATSAGVAGSDTQYF
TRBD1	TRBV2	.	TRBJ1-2	TGTGCCAGCAGTTTAGCCGGGACAGGCTACTATGGCTACACCTTC	CASSLAGTGYYGYTF
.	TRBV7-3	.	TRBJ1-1	TGTGCCAGCAGCTTATTTGCGGGAAGCACTGAAGCTTTCTTT	CASSLFAGSTEAFF
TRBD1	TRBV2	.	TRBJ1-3	TGTGCCAGCAGCCAAATGACAGGGCCCGGAAACACCATATATTTT	CASSQMTGPGNTIYF
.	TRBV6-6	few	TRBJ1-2	TGTGCCAGCAGTTACTCAGGCAGGGACTCCTATGGCTACACCTTC	CASSYSGRDSYGYTF
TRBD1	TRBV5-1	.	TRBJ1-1	TGCGCCAGCAGCGTGGGACAGGGAAGAATGAACACTGAAGCTTTCTTT	CASSVGQGRMNTEAFF
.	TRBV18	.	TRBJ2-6	TGTGCCAGCTCAGAGGGAGGTCGGGGGGCCTCTGGGGCCAACGTCCTGACTTTC	CASSEGGRGASGANVLTF
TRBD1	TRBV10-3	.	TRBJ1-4	TGTGCCATCAGTGAAGAAAACAGGGGAGAACTGTTTTTT	CAISEENRGELFF
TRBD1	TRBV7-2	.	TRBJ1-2	TGTGCCAGCAGCGTGACAGGGGGCCTCTATGGCTACACCTTC	CASSVTGGLYGYTF
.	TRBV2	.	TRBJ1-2	TGTGCCAGCAGTACGAGACAGAGCTATGGCTACACCTTC	CASSTRQSYGYTF
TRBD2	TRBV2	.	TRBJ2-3	TGTGCCAGCACGGGCGGGGGGGCCACAGATACGCAGTATTTT	CASTGGGATDTQYF
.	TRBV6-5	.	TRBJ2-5	TGTGCCAGCAGCAGGGGCGCGGCTAACCAAGAGACCCAGTACTTC	CASSRGAANQETQYF
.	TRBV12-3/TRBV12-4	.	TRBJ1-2	TGTGCCAGCAGTTTCGAGGAGTACTATGGCTACACCTTC	CASSFEEYYGYTF
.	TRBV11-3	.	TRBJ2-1	TGTGCCAGCAGCTTAGTGAGGCAGGGCGGCGATGAGCAGTTCTTC	CASSLVRQGGDEQFF
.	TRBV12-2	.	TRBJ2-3	TGTGCAAGTCGCTTAGCCCCTTTGACTAGCGGGGGGGTCTGGGATACGCAGTATTTT	CASRLAPLTSGGVWDTQYF
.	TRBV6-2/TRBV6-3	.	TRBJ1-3	TGTGCCAGCAGTTACGGCGGGTTCTCTGGAAACACCATATATTTT	CASSYGGFSGNTIYF
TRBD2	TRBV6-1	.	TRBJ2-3	TGTGCCAGCAGTGACAGGTCTAGCGGCCTTACGCAGTATTTT	CASSDRSSGLTQYF
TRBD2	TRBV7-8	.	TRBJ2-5	TGTGCCAGCAGCGAAGGACTAGCGGGGGGGACAGGAGAGACCCAGTACTTC	CASSEGLAGGTGETQYF
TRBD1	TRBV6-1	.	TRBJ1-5	TGTGCCAGCAGTGAAATGACAGGGATCAATCAGCCCCAGCATTTT	CASSEMTGINQPQHF
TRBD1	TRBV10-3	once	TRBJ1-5	TGTGCCATCAGTGAGTCGACAGGGGGAAACAATCAGCCCCAGCATTTT	CAISESTGGNNQPQHF
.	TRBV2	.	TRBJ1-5	TGTGCCAGCAACGACAGAAATCAGCCCCAGCATTTT	CASNDRNQPQHF
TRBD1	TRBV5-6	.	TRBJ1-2	TGTGCCAGCAGCCGGGACAGGGCATACTATGGCTACACCTTC	CASSRDRAYYGYTF
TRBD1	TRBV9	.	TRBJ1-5	TGTGCCAGCAGCCCCCGGGACAGCTACAATCAGCCCCAGCATTTT	CASSPRDSYNQPQHF
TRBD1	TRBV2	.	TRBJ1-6	TGTGCCAGCAGTGAGGGGACAGGGCTTTTCTCACCCCTCCACTTT	CASSEGTGLFSPLHF
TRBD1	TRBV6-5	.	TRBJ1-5	TGTGCCAGCAACAACGGACAGGGATATCAGCCCCAGCATTTT	CASNNGQGYQPQHF
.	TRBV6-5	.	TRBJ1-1	TGTGCCAGCAGCCCACAGGGGAACACTGAAGCTTTCTTT	CASSPQGNTEAFF
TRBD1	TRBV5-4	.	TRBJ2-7	TGTGCCAGCAGCGCGGACAGGGCCTACGAGCAGTACTTC	CASSADRAYEQYF
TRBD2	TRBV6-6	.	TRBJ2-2	TGTGCCAGCAGTTACAGGCTAGCGGGTAACACCGGGGAGCTGTTTTTT	CASSYRLAGNTGELFF
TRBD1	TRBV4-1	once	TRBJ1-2	TGCGCCAGCAAGGGGGGACAGGGTTTAAACTATGGCTACACCTTC	CASKGGQGLNYGYTF
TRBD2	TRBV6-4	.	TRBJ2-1	TGTGCCAGCAGTCCCGACATGTGGGCTAGCGGGGGGGCCATGAATGAGCAGTTCTTC	CASSPDMWASGGAMNEQFF
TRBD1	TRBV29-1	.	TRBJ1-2	TGCAGCGTTGAAGACCCCAAACAGGGGCAGGGGGGCTACACCTTC	CSVEDPKQGQGGYTF
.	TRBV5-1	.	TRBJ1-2	TGCGCCAGCAGCTTGGTCGGGGGTAACTATGGCTACACCTTC	CASSLVGGNYGYTF
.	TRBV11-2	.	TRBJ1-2	TGTGCCAGCAGCTTAAACGGTCAGCGAAACTATGGCTACACCTTC	CASSLNGQRNYGYTF
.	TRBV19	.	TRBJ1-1	TGTGCCAGTATAGGGAACAGGGTCGGAGCTTTCTTT	CASIGNRVGAFF
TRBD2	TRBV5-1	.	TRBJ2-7	TGCGCCAGCAGCTTGGACGCGGGGGGAAGTAACGAGCAGTACTTC	CASSLDAGGSNEQYF
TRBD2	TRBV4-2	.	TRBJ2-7	TGTGCCAGCAGCCAAGATGGTCGGGGGGTCAGACACGAGCAGTACTTC	CASSQDGRGVRHEQYF
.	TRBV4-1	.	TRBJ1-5	TGCGCCAGCAGTAATTACTTAATAGGGGTTAGCAATCAGCCCCAGCATTTT	CASSNYLIGVSNQPQHF
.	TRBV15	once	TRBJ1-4	TGTGCCACCAGCAGAGTTGTTTGGGAGGGGGAACAGAAACTGTTTTTT	CATSRVVWEGEQKLFF